This T cell receptor (beta chain) came from a study of blood T cell repertoires in COVID-19. As for the study in general: Donors in the United States, Italy and Spain gave samples during acute or convalescent COVID-19.

This CDR3 spans 15 amino acids. Per the germline V gene, CDR1 is SGHRS and CDR2 is YFSETQ. The trim removed 0 bases at V and 7 bases at J, leaving 9 bases unmatched. Under the authors' procedure: How many nucleated cells were present was estimated from reference gene primer amplification. TCRdb keeps only in-frame clones here, not all; method: immunoSEQ multiplex PCR. That table furnishes V, J and clone size, whereas the DNA furnished D and trimming. The data hold about 50,000 clones, with roughly four fifths observed a single time. Specimen: peripheral blood. This clonotype was sampled from a woman in her fifties or sixties with acute or convalescent COVID-19. The V and J genes are TRBV5-1 and TRBJ1-2; 7 nucleotides line up with TRBD1. CDR3 sequence: CASSLAQYTGAGYTF. CDR3 bases: TGCGCCAGCAGCTTGGCCCAATATACAGGGGCTGGCTACACCTTC.